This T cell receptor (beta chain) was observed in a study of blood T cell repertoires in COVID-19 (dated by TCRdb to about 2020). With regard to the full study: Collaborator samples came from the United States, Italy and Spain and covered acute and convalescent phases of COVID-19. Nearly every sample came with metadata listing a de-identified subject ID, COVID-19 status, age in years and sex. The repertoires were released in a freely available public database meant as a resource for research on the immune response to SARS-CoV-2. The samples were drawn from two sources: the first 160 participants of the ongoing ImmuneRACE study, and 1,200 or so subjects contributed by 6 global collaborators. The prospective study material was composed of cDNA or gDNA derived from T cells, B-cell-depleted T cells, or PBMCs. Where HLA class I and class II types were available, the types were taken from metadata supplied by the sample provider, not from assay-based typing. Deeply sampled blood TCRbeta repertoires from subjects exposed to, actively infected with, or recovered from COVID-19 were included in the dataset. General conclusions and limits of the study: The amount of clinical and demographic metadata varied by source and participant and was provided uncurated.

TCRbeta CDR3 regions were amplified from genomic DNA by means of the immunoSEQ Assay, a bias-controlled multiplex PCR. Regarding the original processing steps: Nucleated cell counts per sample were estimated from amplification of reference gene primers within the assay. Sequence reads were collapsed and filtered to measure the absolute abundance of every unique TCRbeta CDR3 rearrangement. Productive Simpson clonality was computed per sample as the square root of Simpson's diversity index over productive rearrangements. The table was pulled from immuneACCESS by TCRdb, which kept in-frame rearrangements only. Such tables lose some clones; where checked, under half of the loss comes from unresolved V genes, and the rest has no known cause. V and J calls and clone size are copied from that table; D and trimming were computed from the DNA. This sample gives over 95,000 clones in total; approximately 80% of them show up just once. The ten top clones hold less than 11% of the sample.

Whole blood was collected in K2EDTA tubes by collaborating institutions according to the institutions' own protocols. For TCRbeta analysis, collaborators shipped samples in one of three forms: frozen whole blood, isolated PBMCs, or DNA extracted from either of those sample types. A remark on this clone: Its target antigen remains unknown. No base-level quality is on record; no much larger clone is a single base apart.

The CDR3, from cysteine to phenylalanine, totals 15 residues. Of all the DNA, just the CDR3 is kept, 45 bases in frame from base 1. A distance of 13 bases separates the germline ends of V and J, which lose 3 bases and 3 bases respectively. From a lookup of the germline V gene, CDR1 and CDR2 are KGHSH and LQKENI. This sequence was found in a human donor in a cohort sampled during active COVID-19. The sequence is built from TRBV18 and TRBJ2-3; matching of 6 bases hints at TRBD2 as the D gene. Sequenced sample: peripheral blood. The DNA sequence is TGTGCCAGCTCACCGCCGACTAGGAGTACAGATACGCAGTATTTT. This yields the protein CASSPPTRSTDTQYF.